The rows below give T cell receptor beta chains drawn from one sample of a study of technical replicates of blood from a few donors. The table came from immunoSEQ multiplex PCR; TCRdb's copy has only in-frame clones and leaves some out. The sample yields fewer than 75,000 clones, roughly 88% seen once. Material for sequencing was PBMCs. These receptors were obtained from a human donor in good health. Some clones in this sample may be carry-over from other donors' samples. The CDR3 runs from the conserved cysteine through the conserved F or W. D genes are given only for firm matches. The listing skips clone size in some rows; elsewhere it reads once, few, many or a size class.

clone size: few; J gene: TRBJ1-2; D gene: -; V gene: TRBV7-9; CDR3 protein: CASSLGTGPFKYTF; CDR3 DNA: TGTGCCAGCAGCTTAGGAACAGGGCCTTTTAAGTACACCTTC
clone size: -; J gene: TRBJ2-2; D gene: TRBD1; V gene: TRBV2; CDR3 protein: CASSGTGRNTGELFF; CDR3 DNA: TGTGCCAGCAGCGGGACAGGGCGGAACACCGGGGAGCTGTTTTTT
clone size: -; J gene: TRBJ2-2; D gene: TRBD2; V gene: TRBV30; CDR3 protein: CAWEREGRTGELFF; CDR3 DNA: TGTGCCTGGGAGCGGGAGGGCCGGACCGGGGAGCTGTTTTTT
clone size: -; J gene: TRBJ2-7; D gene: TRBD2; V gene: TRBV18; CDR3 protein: CASSRAGTSGPKAPYEQYF; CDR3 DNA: TGTGCCAGCTCACGAGCCGGGACTAGCGGGCCTAAGGCGCCCTACGAGCAGTACTTC
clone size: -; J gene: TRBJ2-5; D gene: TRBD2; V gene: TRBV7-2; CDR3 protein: CASSLDGGFETQYF; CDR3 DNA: TGTGCCAGCAGCCTGGACGGGGGGTTTGAGACCCAGTACTTC
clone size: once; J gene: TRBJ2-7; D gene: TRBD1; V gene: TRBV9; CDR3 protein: CASSVQGASHEQYF; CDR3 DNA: TGTGCCAGCAGCGTACAGGGGGCGTCCCACGAGCAGTACTTC
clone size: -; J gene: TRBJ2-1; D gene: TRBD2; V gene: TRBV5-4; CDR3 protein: CASSPASGTSFYNEQFF; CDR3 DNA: TGTGCCAGCAGCCCTGCATCCGGGACTAGCTTTTACAATGAGCAGTTCTTC
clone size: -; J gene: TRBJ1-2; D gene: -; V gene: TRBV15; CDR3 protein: CATSGAGITGYTF; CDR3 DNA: TGTGCCACCTCCGGAGCAGGGATAACTGGCTACACCTTC
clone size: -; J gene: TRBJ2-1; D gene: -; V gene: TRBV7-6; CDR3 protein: CASSLEDSYNEQFF; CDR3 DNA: TGTGCCAGCAGCTTAGAGGACTCGTACAATGAGCAGTTCTTC
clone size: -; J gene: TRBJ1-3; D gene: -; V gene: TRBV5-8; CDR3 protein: CASSLLITVSGNTIYF; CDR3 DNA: TGTGCCAGCAGCTTACTTATCACAGTCTCTGGAAACACCATATATTTT